This T cell receptor beta chain was profiled in a study of regulatory T cells in long-lasting Graves disease. Trimming cost V 0 bases and J 0 bases, with 14 bases left between them. The CDR3 spans 18 residues. Germline V CDR1 and CDR2: MNHEY, SMNVEV (reference sequence). Researchers made TCR beta libraries by using iRepertoire HTBI primers and running Arm-PCR on CDR3 regions. TCRdb re-called the multiplex PCR reads with MiXCR, one entry per CDR3 protein. This table holds 400,000 to 500,000 distinct CDR3 sequences, more than 13% found once. Specified time point: newly diagnosed GD, antithyroid drugs for less than 3 months. The TCR library was made from RNA that had been extracted from PBMCs in TRIzol. This clonotype turned up a few times. The same data also contributed to another study, on T cells in Graves' hyperthyroidism and ophthalmopathy.

The chain employs TRBV27 and TRBJ2-2; D call uncertain. The TCR comes from a woman between 25 and 40 years old with Graves disease. The sample in question was peripheral blood mononuclear cells (PBMCs), obtained at new diagnosis, from a patient treated with antithyroid drugs. The CDR3 spells CASSLSEQPVSNTGELFF. The DNA of the CDR3 is TGTGCCAGCAGTTTATCTGAACAGCCTGTATCGAACACCGGGGAGCTGTTTTTT.